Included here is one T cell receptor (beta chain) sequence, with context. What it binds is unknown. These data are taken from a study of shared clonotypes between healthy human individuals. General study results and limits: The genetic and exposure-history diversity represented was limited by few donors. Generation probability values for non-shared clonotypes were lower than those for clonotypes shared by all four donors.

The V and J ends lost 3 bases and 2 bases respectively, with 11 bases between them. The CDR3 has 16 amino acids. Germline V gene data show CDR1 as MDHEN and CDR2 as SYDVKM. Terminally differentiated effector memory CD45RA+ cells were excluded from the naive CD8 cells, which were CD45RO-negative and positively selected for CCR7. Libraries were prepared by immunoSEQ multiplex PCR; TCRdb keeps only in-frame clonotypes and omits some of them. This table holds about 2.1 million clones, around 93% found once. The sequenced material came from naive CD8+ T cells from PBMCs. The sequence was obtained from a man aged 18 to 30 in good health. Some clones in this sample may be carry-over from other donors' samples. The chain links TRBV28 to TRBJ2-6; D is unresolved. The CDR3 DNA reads TGTGCCAGCAGTTTTGGCAGTACCACTGGGGCCAACGTCCTGACTTTC. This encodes CASSFGSTTGANVLTF.